The TCR beta chain described here comes from a study of radiation and T cells in renal cell carcinoma. Study-level background: Nephrectomy followed 15 Gy stereotactic body radiation by 4 weeks. Findings of the study overall: From baseline, blood top tumor clonotypes peaked at 2 weeks post-radiation. Baseline intratumoral clonotype presence is unknown without pretreatment biopsies.

As to time point: baseline pretreatment blood. Treatment denoted: 15 Gy SBRT to primary tumor, nephrectomy 4 weeks later. Radiation-treated patients gave blood at baseline, week 2 and week 4. As regards this clone: Its antigen remains unknown.

The repertoire was sequenced with immunoSEQ multiplex PCR; TCRdb's copy has only in-frame clones and lacks some. The sample has about 130,000 clones, roughly 88% seen once. The V segment lost 5 bases and the J segment 5 bases; nucleotides outside the gene matches: 12. The CDR3 runs to 16 residues. Germline CDR1 and CDR2: LNHDA and SQIVND (reference sequence). The source of this sequence is a woman between 50 and 59 years old with renal cell carcinoma. This specimen consisted of blood, obtained from a patient whose treatment included radiotherapy and nephrectomy. The chain has TRBV19 and TRBJ1-5; 7 bases fit TRBD1. CDR3 DNA sequence: TGTGCCAGTAGTGTGCCGCAGGGGGATTTCTATCAGCCCCAGCATTTT. Protein product: CASSVPQGDFYQPQHF.